This T cell receptor beta chain derives from a study of blood T cell repertoires in COVID-19. Overall study context: COVID-19 samples collected from the United States, Italy and Spain covered acute and convalescent phases. The analysed material was cDNA or gDNA that came from T cells, B-cell-depleted T cells, or PBMCs.

The V and J ends lost 1 base and 1 base respectively, with 5 bases between them. The CDR3 totals 13 residues. Per germline, CDR1 SGHTS and CDR2 YDEGEE. Under the authors' procedure: Reference gene primer amplification gave estimated nucleated cell counts. The table came from immunoSEQ multiplex PCR; TCRdb's copy has only in-frame clones and leaves some out. V and J calls and clone size are those listed in that table; D and trimming were worked out from the DNA. Of around 180,000 clones listed, 81% were seen once; the top ten hold 12%. Input material: peripheral blood. The chain couples TRBV5-8 to TRBJ1-2; no clear D. The TCR comes from a woman older than 75 with COVID-19, enrolled during active disease. The CDR3 region is CASSLRFNYGYTF. The CDR3 DNA is TGTGCCAGCAGCTTGCGGTTTAACTATGGCTACACCTTC.